These 32 T cell receptor beta chains originate from one sample sequenced in a study of vaccination effects on CD4 cells after COVID-19. Ahead of sequencing, the ViraFEST assay grew antigen-specific CD4+ T cells using viral peptide pools. At the end of roughly ten days of culture, CD4+ T cells were isolated. Vaccinees lacked prior SARS-CoV-2 infection and tested negative for nucleocapsid antibodies. These TCRs are of unknown antigen specificity. Profiled with immunoSEQ multiplex PCR; TCRdb holds only in-frame clones, not every one. The sample includes tens of thousands of clones, 60% to 80% of them seen just once. The source was CD4+ T cells from PBMCs cultured with HCoV-OC43 spike peptides, collected before COVID-19 vaccination. The subset was: HCoV-OC43 spike overlapping peptide pool stimulation. The receptors come from a human donor who received a COVID-19 vaccine.

The chain recombines TRBV3-1 (or the pseudogene TRBV3-2) with TRBJ1-6, with D possibly being TRBD1 (6 bases). Germline V lookup: CDR1 LGHDT, CDR2 YNNKEL (reference sequence). V shed 4 bases and J shed 11 bases, with 15 bases lying between them. The CDR3 is 14 residues long. The CDR3 bases are TGTGCCAGCAGCCTACGGACAGTCGAGCCACCCCTCCACTTT. Amino acid sequence: CASSLRTVEPPLHF.

This CDR3 reads CASSTGNTEAFF. DNA of the CDR3: TGTGCCAGCAGCACAGGGAACACTGAAGCTTTCTTT. This sequence joins TRBV7-9 and TRBJ1-1, with D possibly TRBD1 on 5 matching bases. This CDR3 has 12 amino acids. CDR1 SEHNR and CDR2 FQNEAQ come from the germline V gene (reference sequence). Trimming shortened V by 5 bases and J by 1 base, and 5 bases separated the two germline ends.

This clone came up once. The chain employs TRBV6-5 and TRBJ1-4; D is perhaps TRBD1 (5 bases). Between the trimmed V and J ends, which lost 7 bases and 4 bases, there was a span of 13 bases. From germline, CDR1 is MNHEY and CDR2 SVGAGI. The CDR3 spans 14 residues. CDR3 bases: TGTGCCAGCAAGACCGGGGGATTTAATGAAAAACTGTTTTTT. Protein product: CASKTGGFNEKLFF.

The CDR3, as DNA: TGTGCCACCAGTGATTTTCGGGGCGAGCAGTACTTC. It is translated as CATSDFRGEQYF. The genes are TRBV24-1 and TRBJ2-7; D might be TRBD2 (5 bases). There are 12 residues in the CDR3. The germline V gene encodes CDR1 KGHDR and CDR2 SFDVKD. The germline V and J ends were trimmed by 1 base and 6 bases, with 6 bases remaining between them.

This clone was observed once. The gene calls are TRBV5-1 and TRBJ2-2, with D uncertain. V lost 2 bases to trimming and J lost 4 bases, with 9 bases between them. The CDR3 runs to 14 residues. CDR1 and CDR2 from the germline V gene are SGHRS and YFSETQ. The CDR3 DNA reads TGCGCCAGCAGCTTACGGGCCCGCACCGGGGAGCTGTTTTTT. It yields the protein CASSLRARTGELFF.

V gene TRBV5-6 combines with J gene TRBJ2-2, with a weak D call TRBD1 (6 bases). V was trimmed by 3 bases and J by 6 bases, leaving 6 bases between them. The CDR3 has 12 residues. Germline lookup yields CDR1 SGHDT and CDR2 YYEEEE. In nucleotides, the CDR3 is TGTGCCAGCAGCTGGACAGCCGGGGAGCTGTTTTTT. Protein: CASSWTAGELFF.

V is TRBV7-9 and J is TRBJ2-7; 7 bases are a match to TRBD2. Germline CDR1 and CDR2: SEHNR and FQNEAQ (reference sequence). This CDR3 is 15 amino acids long. Unmatched junction bases numbered 10, after V lost 3 bases and J lost 5 bases. The CDR3 sequence is CASSFGQGGRNEQYF. For the CDR3, the DNA is TGTGCCAGCAGCTTTGGGCAGGGAGGGCGGAACGAGCAGTACTTC.

The chain uses TRBV6-5 and TRBJ1-4; TRBD1 aligns across 9 bases. The CDR3 has 15 residues. CDR1 MNHEY and CDR2 SVGAGI come from the germline V gene. With 1 base clipped from V and 7 bases from J, the junction kept 4 bases outside the gene matches. CDR3 region: CASSYYRGQSEKLFF. The DNA of the CDR3 is TGTGCCAGCAGTTACTACAGGGGGCAAAGTGAAAAACTGTTTTTT.

CDR3 in amino acids: CASSVGTLSTYEQYF. The DNA of the CDR3 is TGTGCCAGCAGCGTAGGGACTCTCTCTACCTACGAGCAGTACTTC. The J gene is TRBJ2-7, the V gene TRBV9, with a tentative D call TRBD2 (5 bases). There are 15 residues in the CDR3. Trimming left V 0 bases short and J 2 bases short, with 12 bases between. Germline assignment: CDR1 SGDLS and CDR2 YYNGEE.

This clone was seen a handful of times. V and J are TRBV5-1 and TRBJ2-7, with 8 bases that match TRBD1. The CDR3 contains 14 residues. The V segment lost 0 bases and the J segment 4 bases; nucleotides outside the gene matches: 3. CDR1 is SGHRS, CDR2 YFSETQ, per germline. The chain's CDR3 is CASSLVTGDYEQYF. Written as DNA, the CDR3 is TGCGCCAGCAGCTTGGTGACAGGGGATTACGAGCAGTACTTC.

This clone has a handful of counts. The chain couples TRBV14 to TRBJ2-7, with D perhaps being TRBD1 or TRBD2 (5 bases each). CDR3 length equals 15 residues. Trimming shortened V by 1 base and J by 3 bases, and 13 bases separated the two germline ends. Germline V lookup: CDR1 SGHDN, CDR2 FVKESK. In DNA, the CDR3 is TGTGCCAGCAGCCAAGTCTGGGGGAGACACTACGAGCAGTACTTC. As protein: CASSQVWGRHYEQYF.

The rearrangement joins TRBV7-9 to TRBJ2-7; TRBD1 matches 7 bases. Germline V gene sequence: CDR1 SEHNR, CDR2 FQNEAQ (reference sequence). This CDR3 has 14 amino acids. V lost 4 bases, J lost 5 bases, and 8 bases stayed unmatched. The CDR3 here is CASSWTGAGDEQYF. The CDR3 coding sequence is TGTGCCAGCAGCTGGACAGGTGCAGGCGACGAGCAGTACTTC.

This rearrangement joins TRBV7-9 to TRBJ1-3; a weak D match, TRBD1 (5 bases). Germline loops: CDR1 SEHNR, CDR2 FQNEAQ (reference sequence). CDR3 size: 13 residues. Trimming shortened V by 4 bases and J by 7 bases, and 11 bases separated the two germline ends. Here the CDR3 reads CASSSPGGNTIYF. DNA of the CDR3: TGTGCCAGCAGCTCGCCCGGGGGTAACACCATATATTTT. The full variable domain, in which reference TRBV7-9 and TRBJ1-3 provide the parts outside the CDR3, is DTGVSQNPRHKITKRGQNVTFRCDPISEHNRLYWYRQTLGQGPEFLTYFQNEAQLEKSRLLSDRFSAERPKGSFSTLEIQRTEQGDSAMYLCASSSPGGNTIYFGEGSWLTVV.

In its sample, this clone was seen a few times. Other DNA sequences from this sample encode an identical CDR3 as well. J is TRBJ1-5 and V is TRBV19; 9 bases are a match to TRBD1. Losses at the gene ends were 5 bases for V and 2 bases for J; bases not matched to a gene: 4. This CDR3 region has 15 residues. CDR1 and CDR2 (germline): LNHDA, SQIVND (reference sequence). The CDR3 spells CASSDRGSGNQPQHF. CDR3 nucleotides: TGTGCCAGTAGTGACAGGGGGTCCGGCAATCAGCCCCAGCATTTT.

The V and J genes are TRBV30 and TRBJ1-5; the D is unclear. This CDR3 region has 17 residues. Trimming took off 2 bases at V and 1 base at J, with 18 bases between the two ends. CDR1 is GTSNPN, CDR2 SVGIG, per germline (reference sequence). In DNA, the CDR3 is TGTGCCTGGAGTCCCACCCTCCTCCCGGGGAGCAATCAGCCCCAGCATTTT. The encoded protein is CAWSPTLLPGSNQPQHF.

The gene calls are TRBV6-5 and TRBJ2-3, with 8 bases lining up with TRBD2. J was trimmed by 3 bases and V by 9 bases; bases with no gene match: 8. The CDR3 is made up of 14 amino acids. The germline V gene encodes CDR1 MNHEY and CDR2 SVGAGI. The CDR3 is CASRLPSGTDTQYF. The DNA of the CDR3 is TGTGCCAGTCGACTCCCTAGCGGGACAGATACGCAGTATTTT.

V gene TRBV5-6 combines with J gene TRBJ1-2; 9 nucleotides match TRBD1. V trimming: 0 bases; J trimming: 2 bases; junction bases outside the gene matches: 8. CDR1 and CDR2 (germline): SGHDT, YYEEEE. CDR3 length equals 17 residues. The CDR3: CASSLGPPGQGNYGYTF. The CDR3 region has the DNA TGTGCCAGCAGCTTGGGGCCTCCGGGACAGGGCAACTATGGCTACACCTTC.

The chain has TRBV6-5 and TRBJ1-6, with D unclear. The CDR3 loop spans 15 amino acids. CDR1 is MNHEY and CDR2 is SVGAGI in the germline V gene. Trimming took 0 bases from V and 9 from J, leaving 12 bases between them. The DNA for the CDR3 is TGTGCCAGCAGTTACTCGAAACGTTCGGGTTCACCCCTCCACTTT. This gives the protein CASSYSKRSGSPLHF.

This clone was detected only once. The rearrangement uses TRBV4-2 and TRBJ1-4; weak D call: TRBD1 (5 bases). CDR1 and CDR2 (germline): LGHNA, YNFKEQ. V was pared by 4 bases and J by 0 bases, with 12 bases between. This CDR3 is 16 amino acids long. Written as DNA, the CDR3 is TGTGCCAGCAGCCCAGGGAACAGTGCAACTAATGAAAAACTGTTTTTT. Translating it yields CASSPGNSATNEKLFF.

The chain has TRBV5-1 and TRBJ2-2, with D perhaps matching TRBD2 (6 bases). V shed 4 bases and J shed 1 base, with 26 bases lying between them. In germline, CDR1 is SGHRS, CDR2 YFSETQ. This CDR3 is 20 amino acids long. The CDR3 region is CASSPKGFTGRELNTGELFF. DNA for the CDR3: TGCGCCAGCAGCCCGAAGGGGTTTACGGGGCGGGAACTGAACACCGGGGAGCTGTTTTTT.

This clone was detected ten times or more. The chain joins TRBV4-1 to TRBJ1-1, with TRBD1 as a possible D gene (6 bases). CDR1 and CDR2 (germline): MGHRA, YSYEKL. Trimming shortened V by 8 bases and J by 4 bases, and 20 bases separated the two germline ends. This CDR3 spans 15 amino acids. CDR3 loop: CASQSQGSRRTEAFF. CDR3 nucleotides: TGCGCCAGCCAGTCGCAGGGGTCCAGGCGCACTGAAGCTTTCTTT.

The chain carries TRBV5-8 and TRBJ1-2; D is unresolved. Germline CDR1 and CDR2: SGHTS and YDEGEE. CDR3 size: 12 residues. V lost 4 bases, J lost 4 bases, and 8 bases lay in between. The CDR3 spells CASSRTSYGYTF. The CDR3 DNA is TGTGCCAGCAGCCGGACCAGCTATGGCTACACCTTC.

The rearrangement joins TRBV11-2 to TRBJ1-4; D is perhaps TRBD1 (6 bases). Per the germline V gene, CDR1 is SGHAT and CDR2 is FQNNGV. The CDR3 contains 13 residues. V lost 4 bases to trimming and J lost 10 bases, with 13 bases between them. CDR3 sequence reads: CASSSGTTLKLFF. CDR3 in DNA: TGTGCCAGCAGCTCCGGGACAACTTTAAAACTGTTTTTT.

V and J are TRBV6-5 and TRBJ1-6; D uncertain. The CDR3 has 14 residues. Trimming removed 6 bases from V and 9 bases from J, with 15 bases in between. Germline assignment: CDR1 MNHEY and CDR2 SVGAGI. As DNA, the CDR3 is TGTGCCAGCAGGAGGGAATTTCTGGGTTCACCCCTCCACTTT. Amino acid sequence: CASRREFLGSPLHF.

This clone was recorded many times. The V call is TRBV19, the J call TRBJ2-6, with D tentatively TRBD2 (5 bases). V lost 5 bases to trimming and J lost 2 bases, with 13 bases between them. Germline CDR1 reads LNHDA; CDR2 reads SQIVND (reference sequence). This CDR3 has 16 residues. The CDR3 nucleotides read TGTGCCAGTAGTCGCGGACTCACGGCTGGGGCCAACGTCCTGACTTTC. Amino acid sequence: CASSRGLTAGANVLTF.

This clone was found a few times. The CDR3 bases are TGTGCCAGCAGCCCACGAGGCAATCAGCCCCAGCATTTT. Translating gives CASSPRGNQPQHF. This chain uses TRBV7-2 with TRBJ1-5; D remains unclear. The ends were cut back, 5 bases at V and 2 bases at J, with 7 bases in the middle. This CDR3 spans 13 amino acids. Germline assignment: CDR1 SGHTA and CDR2 FQGNSA.

This clone occurred once. The chain carries TRBV3-1 (or the pseudogene TRBV3-2) and TRBJ2-5; the match to TRBD1 covers 11 bases. Germline assignment: CDR1 LGHDT and CDR2 YNNKEL (reference sequence). The junction had 6 bases not matched to a gene; V was cut back by 4 bases and J by 5 bases. CDR3 size: 15 residues. This CDR3 reads CASSLLDRGPETQYF. The DNA for the CDR3 is TGTGCCAGCAGCCTGCTGGACAGGGGGCCGGAGACCCAGTACTTC.

V usage is TRBV5-1 and J usage is TRBJ2-2, with D possibly matching TRBD1 (6 bases). The CDR3 runs 14 residues. The ends were cut back, 5 bases at V and 1 base at J, with 9 bases in the middle. CDR1 is SGHRS, CDR2 YFSETQ, per germline. The CDR3, as DNA: TGCGCCAGCAGTGGGACACAGAACACCGGGGAGCTGTTTTTT. Amino acid sequence: CASSGTQNTGELFF.

The chain recombines TRBV6-5 with TRBJ1-2; a possible D gene is TRBD1 (6 bases). Per germline, CDR1 MNHEY and CDR2 SVGAGI. The CDR3 is 15 residues long. Trimming removed 0 bases from V and 4 bases from J, with 12 bases in between. Here the CDR3 DNA reads TGTGCCAGCAGTTACTCTGCAGGGGACCGCTATGGCTACACCTTC. This encodes CASSYSAGDRYGYTF.

V and J are TRBV29-1 and TRBJ1-5, with D uncertain. Germline V gene lookup returns CDR1 SQVTM and CDR2 ANQGSEA. V was clipped by 4 bases and J by 0 bases, with 10 bases between them. CDR3 size: 14 residues. CDR3 protein: CSVVVQNSNQPQHF. The CDR3 DNA reads as TGCAGCGTTGTTGTACAGAATAGCAATCAGCCCCAGCATTTT.

The V and J genes are TRBV14 and TRBJ2-6, with 8 bases that match TRBD1. The V segment lost 2 bases and the J segment 3 bases; nucleotides outside the gene matches: 9. The CDR3 has 18 residues. From germline, CDR1 is SGHDN and CDR2 FVKESK. CDR3 sequence reads: CASSQKVRGHSGANVLTF. CDR3 nucleotides: TGTGCCAGCAGCCAAAAAGTCAGGGGGCACAGTGGGGCCAACGTCCTGACTTTC.

The V and J genes are TRBV20-1 and TRBJ2-1; possibly TRBD2 for D (6 bases). This CDR3 has 11 amino acids. Trimming shortened V by 6 bases and J by 4 bases, and 7 bases separated the two germline ends. CDR1 DFQATT and CDR2 SNEGSKA come from the germline V gene (reference sequence). The CDR3 coding sequence is TGCAGTGCGGCGGGGTACAATGAGCAGTTCTTC. This sequence encodes CSAAGYNEQFF.